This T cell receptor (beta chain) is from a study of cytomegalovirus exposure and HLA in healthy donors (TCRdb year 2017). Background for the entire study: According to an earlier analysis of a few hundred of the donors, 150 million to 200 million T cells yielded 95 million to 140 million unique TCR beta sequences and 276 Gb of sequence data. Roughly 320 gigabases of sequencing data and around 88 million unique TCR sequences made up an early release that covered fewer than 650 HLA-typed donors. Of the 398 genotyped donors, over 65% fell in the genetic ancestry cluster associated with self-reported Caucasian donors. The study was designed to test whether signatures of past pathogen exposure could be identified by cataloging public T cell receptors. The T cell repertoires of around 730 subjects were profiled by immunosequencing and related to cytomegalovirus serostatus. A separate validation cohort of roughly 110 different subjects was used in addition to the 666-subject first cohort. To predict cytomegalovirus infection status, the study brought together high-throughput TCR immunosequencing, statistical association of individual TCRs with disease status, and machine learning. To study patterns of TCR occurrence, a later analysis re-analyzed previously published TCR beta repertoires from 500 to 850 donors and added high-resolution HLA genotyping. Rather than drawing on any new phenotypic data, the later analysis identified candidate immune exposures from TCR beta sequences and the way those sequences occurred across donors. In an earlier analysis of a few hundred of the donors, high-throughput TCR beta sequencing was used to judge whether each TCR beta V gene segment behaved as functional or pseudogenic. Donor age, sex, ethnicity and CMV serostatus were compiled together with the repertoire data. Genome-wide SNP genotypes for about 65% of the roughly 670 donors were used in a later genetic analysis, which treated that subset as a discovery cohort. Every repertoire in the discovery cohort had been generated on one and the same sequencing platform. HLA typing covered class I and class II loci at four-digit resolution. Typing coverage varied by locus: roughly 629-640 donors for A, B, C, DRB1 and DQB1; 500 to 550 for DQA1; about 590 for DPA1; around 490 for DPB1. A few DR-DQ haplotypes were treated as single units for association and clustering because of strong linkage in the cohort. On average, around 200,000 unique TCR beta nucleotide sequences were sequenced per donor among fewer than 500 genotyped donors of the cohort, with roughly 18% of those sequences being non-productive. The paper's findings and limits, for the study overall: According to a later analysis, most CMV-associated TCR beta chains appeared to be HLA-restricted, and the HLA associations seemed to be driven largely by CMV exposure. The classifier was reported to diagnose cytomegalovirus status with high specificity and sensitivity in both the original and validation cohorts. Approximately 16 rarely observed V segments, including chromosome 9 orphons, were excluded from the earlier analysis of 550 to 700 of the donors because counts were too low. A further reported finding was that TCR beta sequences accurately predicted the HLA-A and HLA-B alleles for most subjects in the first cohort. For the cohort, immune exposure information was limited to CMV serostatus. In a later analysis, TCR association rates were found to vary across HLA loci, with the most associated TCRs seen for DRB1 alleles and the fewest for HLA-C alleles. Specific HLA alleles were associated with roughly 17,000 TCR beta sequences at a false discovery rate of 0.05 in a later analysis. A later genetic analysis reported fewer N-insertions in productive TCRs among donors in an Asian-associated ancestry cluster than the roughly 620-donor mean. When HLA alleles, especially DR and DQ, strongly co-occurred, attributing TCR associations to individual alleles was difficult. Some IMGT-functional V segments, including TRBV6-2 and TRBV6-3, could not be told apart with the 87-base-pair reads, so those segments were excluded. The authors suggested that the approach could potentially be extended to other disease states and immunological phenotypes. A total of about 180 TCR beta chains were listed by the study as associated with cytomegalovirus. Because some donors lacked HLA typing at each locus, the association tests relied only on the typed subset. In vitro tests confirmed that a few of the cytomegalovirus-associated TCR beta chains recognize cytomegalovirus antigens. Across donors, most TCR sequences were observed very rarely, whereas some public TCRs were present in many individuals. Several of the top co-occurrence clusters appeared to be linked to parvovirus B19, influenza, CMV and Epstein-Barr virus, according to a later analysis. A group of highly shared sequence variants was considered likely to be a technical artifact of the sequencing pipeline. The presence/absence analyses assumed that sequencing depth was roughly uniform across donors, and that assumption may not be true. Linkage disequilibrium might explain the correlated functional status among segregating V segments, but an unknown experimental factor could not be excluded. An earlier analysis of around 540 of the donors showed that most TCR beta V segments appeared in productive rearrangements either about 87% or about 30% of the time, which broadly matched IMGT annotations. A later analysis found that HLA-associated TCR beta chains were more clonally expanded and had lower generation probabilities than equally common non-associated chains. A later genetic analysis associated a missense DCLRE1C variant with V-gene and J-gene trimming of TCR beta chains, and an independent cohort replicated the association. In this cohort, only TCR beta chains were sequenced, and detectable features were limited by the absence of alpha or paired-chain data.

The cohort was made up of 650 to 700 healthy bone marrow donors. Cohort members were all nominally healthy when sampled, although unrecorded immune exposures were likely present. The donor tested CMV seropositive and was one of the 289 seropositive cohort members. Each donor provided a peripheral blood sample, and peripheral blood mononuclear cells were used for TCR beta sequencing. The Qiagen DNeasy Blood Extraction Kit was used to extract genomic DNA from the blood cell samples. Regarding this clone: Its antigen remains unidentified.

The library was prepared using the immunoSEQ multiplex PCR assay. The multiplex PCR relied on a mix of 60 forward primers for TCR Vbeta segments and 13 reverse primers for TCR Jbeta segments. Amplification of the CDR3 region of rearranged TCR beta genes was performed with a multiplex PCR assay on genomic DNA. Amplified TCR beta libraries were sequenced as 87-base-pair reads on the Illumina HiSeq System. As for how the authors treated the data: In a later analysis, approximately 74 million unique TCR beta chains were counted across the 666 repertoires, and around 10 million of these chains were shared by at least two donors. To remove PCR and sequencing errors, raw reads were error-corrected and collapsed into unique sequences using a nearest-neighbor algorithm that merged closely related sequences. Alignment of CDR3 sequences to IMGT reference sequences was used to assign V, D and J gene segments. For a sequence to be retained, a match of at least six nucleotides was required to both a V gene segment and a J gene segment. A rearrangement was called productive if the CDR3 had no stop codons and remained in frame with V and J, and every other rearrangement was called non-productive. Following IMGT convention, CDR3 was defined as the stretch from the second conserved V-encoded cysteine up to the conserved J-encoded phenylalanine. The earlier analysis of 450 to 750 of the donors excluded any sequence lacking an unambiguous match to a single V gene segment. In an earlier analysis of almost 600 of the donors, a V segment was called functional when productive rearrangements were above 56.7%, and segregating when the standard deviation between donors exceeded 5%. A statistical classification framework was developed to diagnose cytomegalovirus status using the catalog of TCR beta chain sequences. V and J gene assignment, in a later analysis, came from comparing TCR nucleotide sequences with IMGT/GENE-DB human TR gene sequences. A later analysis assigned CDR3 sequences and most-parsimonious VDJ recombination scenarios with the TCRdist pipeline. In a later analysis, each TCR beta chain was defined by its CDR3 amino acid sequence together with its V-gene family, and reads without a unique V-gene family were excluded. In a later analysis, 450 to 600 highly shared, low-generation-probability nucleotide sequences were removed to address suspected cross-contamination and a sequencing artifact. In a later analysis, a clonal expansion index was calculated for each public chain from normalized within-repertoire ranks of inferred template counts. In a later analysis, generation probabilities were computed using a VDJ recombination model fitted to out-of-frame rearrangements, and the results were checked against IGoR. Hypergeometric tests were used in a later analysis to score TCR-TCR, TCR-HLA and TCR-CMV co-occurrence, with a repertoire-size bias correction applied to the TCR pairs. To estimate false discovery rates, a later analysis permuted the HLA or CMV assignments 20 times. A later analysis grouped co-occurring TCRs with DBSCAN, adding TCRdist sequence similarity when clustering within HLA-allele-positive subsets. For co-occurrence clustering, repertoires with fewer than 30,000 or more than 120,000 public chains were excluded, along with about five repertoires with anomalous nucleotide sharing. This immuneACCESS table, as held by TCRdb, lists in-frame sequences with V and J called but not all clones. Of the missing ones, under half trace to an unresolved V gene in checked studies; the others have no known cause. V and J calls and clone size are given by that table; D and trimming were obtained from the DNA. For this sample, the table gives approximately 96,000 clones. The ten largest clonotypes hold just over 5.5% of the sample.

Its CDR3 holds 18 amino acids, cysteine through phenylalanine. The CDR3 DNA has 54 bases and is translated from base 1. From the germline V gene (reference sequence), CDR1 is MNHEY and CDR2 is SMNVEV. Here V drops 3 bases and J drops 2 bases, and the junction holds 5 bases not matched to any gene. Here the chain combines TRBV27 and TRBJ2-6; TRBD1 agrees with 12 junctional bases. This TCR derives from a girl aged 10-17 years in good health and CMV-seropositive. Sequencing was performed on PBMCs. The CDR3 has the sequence CASSLWGQGAPGANVLTF. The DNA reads TGTGCCAGCAGTTTGTGGGGACAGGGGGCGCCTGGGGCCAACGTCCTGACTTTC.